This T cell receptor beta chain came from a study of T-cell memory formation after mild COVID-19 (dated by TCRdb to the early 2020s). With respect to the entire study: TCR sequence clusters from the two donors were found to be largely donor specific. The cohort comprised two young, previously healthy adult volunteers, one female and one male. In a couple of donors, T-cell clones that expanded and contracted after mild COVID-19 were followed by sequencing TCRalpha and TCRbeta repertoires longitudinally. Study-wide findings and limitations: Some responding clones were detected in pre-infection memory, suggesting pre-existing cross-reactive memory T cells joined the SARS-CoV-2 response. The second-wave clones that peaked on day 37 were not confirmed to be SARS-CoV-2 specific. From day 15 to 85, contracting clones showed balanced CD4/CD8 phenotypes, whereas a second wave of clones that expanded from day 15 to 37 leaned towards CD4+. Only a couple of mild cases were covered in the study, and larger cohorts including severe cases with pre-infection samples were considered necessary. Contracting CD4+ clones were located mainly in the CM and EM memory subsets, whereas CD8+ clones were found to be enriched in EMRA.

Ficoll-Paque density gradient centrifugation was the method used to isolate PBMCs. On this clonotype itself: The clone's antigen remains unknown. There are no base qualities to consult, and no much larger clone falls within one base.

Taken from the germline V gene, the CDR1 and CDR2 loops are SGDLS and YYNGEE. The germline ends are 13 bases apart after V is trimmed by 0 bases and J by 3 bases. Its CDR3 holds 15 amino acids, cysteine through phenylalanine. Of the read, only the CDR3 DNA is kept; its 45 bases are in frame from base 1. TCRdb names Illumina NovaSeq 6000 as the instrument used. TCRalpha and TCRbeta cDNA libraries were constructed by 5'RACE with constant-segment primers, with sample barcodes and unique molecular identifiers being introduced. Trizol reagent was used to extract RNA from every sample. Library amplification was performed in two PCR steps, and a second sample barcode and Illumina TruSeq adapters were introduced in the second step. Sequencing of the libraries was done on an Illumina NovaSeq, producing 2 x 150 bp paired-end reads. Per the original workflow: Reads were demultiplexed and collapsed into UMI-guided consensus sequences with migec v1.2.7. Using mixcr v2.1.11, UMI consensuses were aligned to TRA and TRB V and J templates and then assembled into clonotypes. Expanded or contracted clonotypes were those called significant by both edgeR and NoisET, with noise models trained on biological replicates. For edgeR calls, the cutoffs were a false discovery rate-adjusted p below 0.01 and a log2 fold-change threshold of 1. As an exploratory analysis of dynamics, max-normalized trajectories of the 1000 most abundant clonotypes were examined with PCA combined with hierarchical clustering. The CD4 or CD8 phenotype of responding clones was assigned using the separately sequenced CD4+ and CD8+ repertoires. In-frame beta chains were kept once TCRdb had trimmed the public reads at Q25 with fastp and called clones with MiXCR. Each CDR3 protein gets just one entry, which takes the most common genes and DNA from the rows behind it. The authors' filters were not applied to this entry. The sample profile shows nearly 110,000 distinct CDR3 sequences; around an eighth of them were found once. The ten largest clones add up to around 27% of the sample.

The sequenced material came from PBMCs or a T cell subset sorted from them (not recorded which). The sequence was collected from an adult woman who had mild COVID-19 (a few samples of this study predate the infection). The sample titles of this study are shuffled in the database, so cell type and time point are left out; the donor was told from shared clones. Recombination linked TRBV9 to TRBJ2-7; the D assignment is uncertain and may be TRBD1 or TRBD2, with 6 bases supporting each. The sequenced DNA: TGTGCCAGCAGCGTAGATGGGGGGCGCGTCTACGAGCAGTACTTC. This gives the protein CASSVDGGRVYEQYF. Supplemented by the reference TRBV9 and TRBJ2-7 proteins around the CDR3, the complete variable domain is DSGVTQTPKHLITATGQRVTLRCSPRSGDLSVYWYQQSLDQGLQFLIQYYNGEERAKGNILERFSAQQFPDLHSELNLSSLELGDSALYFCASSVDGGRVYEQYFGPGTRLTVT.